The 10 T cell receptor beta chains presented below share a single source sample, sequenced in a study of blood T cell repertoires in COVID-19. Sequencing used immunoSEQ multiplex PCR; TCRdb keeps in-frame clones, though not all of them. The sample comprises nearly 250,000 clones, just under 90% of which are singletons, and around 1% rests with the top ten. Source material: PBMCs or T cells enriched from blood (not recorded which). The source of these receptors is a man in his fifties who had been exposed to COVID-19.

The CDR3 region has the DNA TGTGCCAGCAGCCCCGACAGTGGGGGGGCAGGATTCCAGCCCCAGCATTTT. Translation: CASSPDSGGAGFQPQHF. V usage is TRBV3-1 (or the pseudogene TRBV3-2) and J usage is TRBJ1-5; possibly TRBD1 for D (6 bases). CDR1 is LGHDT and CDR2 is YNNKEL in the germline V gene (reference sequence). This CDR3 region has 17 residues. V dropped 4 bases and J dropped 7 bases, with 23 bases sitting between them.

The chain combines TRBV28 with TRBJ1-2; 8 bases align to TRBD1. After removal of 7 bases from V and 4 bases from J, the junction contained 8 bases not matched to a gene. CDR3 length: 14 residues. Germline lookup yields CDR1 MDHEN and CDR2 SYDVKM. The CDR3 protein is CASTDQGAGYGYTF. The CDR3, as DNA: TGTGCCAGCACCGATCAGGGGGCGGGCTATGGCTACACCTTC.

The count of this clone is one. The chain joins TRBV14 to TRBJ1-1; 9 bases align to TRBD1. This CDR3 has 17 residues. Looked up from germline, CDR1 is SGHDN and CDR2 is FVKESK. V shed 3 bases, J shed 1 base, and the junction held 9 bases outside the gene matches. The CDR3 loop is CASSHKRGQGKNTEAFF. Written as DNA, the CDR3 is TGTGCCAGCAGCCATAAACGAGGACAGGGGAAGAACACTGAAGCTTTCTTT.

The chain recombines TRBV28 with TRBJ1-2; 9 bases map to TRBD1. This CDR3 region has 13 residues. Unmatched junction bases numbered 9, after V lost 7 bases and J lost 9 bases. From germline, CDR1 is MDHEN and CDR2 SYDVKM. The CDR3 sequence: CASIKGQGLRYTF. CDR3 sequence (DNA): TGTGCCAGCATCAAGGGACAGGGTTTGCGCTACACCTTC.

The chain recombines TRBV28 with TRBJ1-1; D gene ambiguous. This CDR3 is 15 amino acids long. Germline CDR1 MDHEN, CDR2 SYDVKM. V was shortened by 4 bases and J by 4 bases, with 16 bases between the two germline ends. CDR3 coding DNA: TGTGCCAGCAGTTCCCCAGTGGCAGGTCCCACTGAAGCTTTCTTT. Translation gives CASSSPVAGPTEAFF.

The V and J genes are TRBV4-2 and TRBJ1-4; D ambiguous. Germline V gene data show CDR1 as LGHNA and CDR2 as YNFKEQ. V lost 0 bases and J lost 10, with 18 bases in between. The CDR3 spans 16 residues. CDR3 sequence: CASSQDLITKEGKLFF. Here the CDR3 DNA reads TGTGCCAGCAGCCAAGATCTAATAACGAAAGAGGGAAAACTGTTTTTT.

This chain connects TRBV14 to TRBJ1-1; 9 nucleotides line up with TRBD1. The CDR3 covers 14 residues. In germline, CDR1 is SGHDN, CDR2 FVKESK. Trimming removed 3 bases from V and 4 bases from J; junction bases left unmatched: 3. In nucleotides, the CDR3 is TGTGCCAGCAGCCACCGGACAGGGGTCACTGAAGCTTTCTTT. Its translation is CASSHRTGVTEAFF.

This clone was detected a few times. This rearrangement joins TRBV4-1 to TRBJ1-5, with 10 bases identical to TRBD1. V shed 4 bases, J shed 3 bases, and the junction held 6 bases outside the gene matches. Germline loops: CDR1 MGHRA, CDR2 YSYEKL. The CDR3 sequence is 16 residues long. DNA for the CDR3: TGCGCCAGCAGCCGGGGACAGGGGATCACCAATCAGCCCCAGCATTTT. It codes for CASSRGQGITNQPQHF.

The chain couples TRBV19 to TRBJ2-5, with D perhaps matching TRBD2 (6 bases). Trimming removed 3 bases from V and 4 bases from J, with 12 bases in between. Germline lookup yields CDR1 LNHDA and CDR2 SQIVND (reference sequence). This CDR3 spans 14 amino acids. The DNA of the CDR3 is TGTGCCAGTAGTATCGAATGGGGAGGAGAGACCCAGTACTTC. It encodes CASSIEWGGETQYF.

V is TRBV2 and J is TRBJ2-3; 7 positions match TRBD2. The CDR3 extends over 16 amino acids. The junction had 6 bases not matched to a gene; V was cut back by 1 base and J by 2 bases. Germline V gene sequence: CDR1 SNHLY, CDR2 FYNNEI. This CDR3 is CASSEGLAENTDTQYF. CDR3 DNA sequence: TGTGCCAGCAGTGAAGGGCTAGCGGAAAACACAGATACGCAGTATTTT.